This TCR beta chain is drawn from a study of shared T cell receptors in the human thymus. The assay was immunoSEQ multiplex PCR, and TCRdb's table has in-frame clones only and misses some. The sample contains hundreds of thousands of clones, 80% to 90% of which appear only once. The data also belong to a second study, concerning human thymus T cells. That source reports: There were highly overlapping thymic repertoires among unrelated individuals, as related research reported.

The source material was thymocytes. The TCR was taken from a girl under two years old with a congenital heart defect.

The CDR3 spells CASSDIRVRSNQPQHF. CDR3 nucleotide sequence: TGTGCCAGCAGTGATATCCGGGTTCGGAGCAATCAGCCCCAGCATTTT. The chain is built from TRBV6-1 and TRBJ1-5, with D unclear. Trimming took 3 bases from V and 1 from J, leaving 13 bases between them. The CDR3 length is 16 residues. CDR1 MNHNS and CDR2 SASEGT come from the germline V gene.